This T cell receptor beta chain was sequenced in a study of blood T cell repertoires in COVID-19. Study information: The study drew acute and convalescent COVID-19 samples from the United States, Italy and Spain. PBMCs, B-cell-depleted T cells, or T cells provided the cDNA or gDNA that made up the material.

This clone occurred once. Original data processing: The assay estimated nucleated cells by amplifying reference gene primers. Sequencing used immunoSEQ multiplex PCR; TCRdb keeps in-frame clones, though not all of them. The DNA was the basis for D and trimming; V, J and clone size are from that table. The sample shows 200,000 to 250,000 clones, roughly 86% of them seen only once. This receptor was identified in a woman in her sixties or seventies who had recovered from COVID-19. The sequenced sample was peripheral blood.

The CDR3 DNA reads TGTGCCAGCAGTTTGGTTACAGGGATTGGCTACACCTTC. This sequence encodes CASSLVTGIGYTF. The genes are TRBV12-3 or TRBV12-4 and TRBJ1-2; tentative D call: TRBD1 (6 bases). The CDR3 length is 13 residues. V shed 3 bases and J shed 7 bases, with 12 bases lying between them.